Below are 8 T cell receptor beta chains sequenced from a single sample in a study of cytomegalovirus exposure and HLA in healthy donors. Primers: 60 Vbeta forward and 13 Jbeta reverse. TCRdb's table, derived via immunoSEQ multiplex PCR, lists solely in-frame clones and lacks some. The sample lists around 200,000 clones, about 83% occurring once. Source material: PBMCs. These receptor sequences come from a man aged 40-49 years in good health and CMV-seronegative.

This rearrangement joins TRBV10-3 to TRBJ2-2, with TRBD2 matching 13 bases. This CDR3 comprises 14 residues. V shed 11 bases, J shed 7 bases, and the junction held 7 bases outside the gene matches. CDR1 and CDR2 (germline): ENHRY, SYGVKD. CDR3 coding DNA: TGTGCCGTCGGACTAGCGGGAGCTAACGGGGAGCTGTTTTTT. Translation gives CAVGLAGANGELFF.

The chain links TRBV19 to TRBJ2-1; TRBD2 matches at 7 bases. The CDR3 length is 13 residues. CDR1 is LNHDA and CDR2 is SQIVND in the germline V gene (reference sequence). Trimming removed 4 bases from V and 9 bases from J; junction bases left unmatched: 6. CDR3 sequence: CASSSGRAGEQFF. The CDR3 DNA is TGTGCCAGTAGTAGCGGGAGAGCGGGTGAGCAGTTCTTC.

This clone was detected once. CDR3 DNA sequence: TGTGCCAGCAGCAAACCGCCACTCTGGGGGGCCAACGTCCTGACTTTC. Translation gives CASSKPPLWGANVLTF. The J gene is TRBJ2-6, the V gene TRBV21-1; TRBD2 is the table's D call and was not checked against the DNA. TRBV21-1 represents a pseudogene. This CDR3 region has 16 residues.

The genes are TRBV4-2 and TRBJ2-2, with 14 bases identical to TRBD2. Germline V gene data show CDR1 as LGHNA and CDR2 as YNFKEQ. V lost 3 bases and J lost 5; bases outside the gene matches: 2. The length of the CDR3 is 16 residues. The CDR3 spells CASSQGLAGETGELFF. The DNA for the CDR3 is TGTGCCAGCAGCCAGGGACTAGCGGGGGAAACCGGGGAGCTGTTTTTT.

The genes are TRBV28 and TRBJ2-7, with D tentatively TRBD2 (5 bases). Trimming took off 3 bases at V and 5 bases at J, with 14 bases between the two ends. Germline V gene lookup returns CDR1 MDHEN and CDR2 SYDVKM. The length of the CDR3 is 14 residues. In DNA form, the CDR3 reads TGTGCCAGCAGTTTCCGACTAACAGACGACGAGCAGTACTTC. Protein product: CASSFRLTDDEQYF.

CDR3 sequence reads: CASSPIPSGGTYNEQFF. CDR3 DNA: TGCGCCAGCAGCCCGATACCTAGCGGGGGTACCTACAATGAGCAGTTCTTC. The chain links TRBV5-1 to TRBJ2-1; 10 bases align to TRBD2. CDR1 and CDR2 (germline): SGHRS, YFSETQ. The trim removed 4 bases at V and 2 bases at J, leaving 9 bases unmatched. This CDR3 is 17 amino acids long.

The chain links TRBV7-6 to TRBJ1-1, with D possibly TRBD1 on 6 matching bases. CDR1 SGHVS and CDR2 FNYEAQ come from the germline V gene. This CDR3 comprises 14 residues. Trimming stripped 4 bases from V and 5 bases from J, with 14 bases between. DNA of the CDR3: TGTGCCAGCAGCTCCGGGGGGCGTGGTACTGAAGCTTTCTTT. Encoded protein: CASSSGGRGTEAFF.

V and J are TRBV4-3 and TRBJ2-6; D gene ambiguous. Trimming left V 5 bases short and J 0 bases short, with 8 bases between. Germline V gene lookup returns CDR1 LGHNA and CDR2 YSLEER. This CDR3 region has 15 residues. The CDR3 protein is CASSGLGSGANVLTF. In nucleotides, the CDR3 is TGCGCCAGCAGCGGGCTGGGCTCTGGGGCCAACGTCCTGACTTTC.